This T cell receptor beta chain is drawn from a study of shared clonotypes between healthy human individuals. Clones were sequenced by immunoSEQ multiplex PCR, and TCRdb holds only the in-frame ones, with some missing. Found here are 2 million to 2.5 million clones, 90% to 96% of them singletons; the top ten hold around 0.13%. With respect to this clone: Its antigen is not identified.

CDR3 length: 15 residues. Germline V gives CDR1 SEHNR, CDR2 FQNEAQ (reference sequence). V dropped 3 bases and J dropped 6; count of bases not matched to a gene: 6. Study-wide results and limits: Sharing across four donors was highest in naive CD4 (roughly 5%) and lowest in memory CD8 (0.4%).

Sequenced sample: naive CD4+ T cells sorted from blood. Sample subset: CD45RA+ positively selected. The chain is built from TRBV7-9 and TRBJ2-4, with TRBD1 matching over 9 bases. This clonotype originated in a young man in good health. CDR3 region: CASSFQGQGGNIQYF. The CDR3 DNA is TGTGCCAGCAGCTTCCAGGGACAGGGAGGAAACATTCAGTACTTC.